This T cell receptor (beta chain) was retrieved from a study of blood T cells in healthy people across ages. Overall study context: About one barcoded beta molecule per two T cells came from capture by template switching.

In the case of this clonotype: Antigen: not known.

Study outcomes and limitations: Samples with more naive T cells showed higher observed beta diversity.

Using a J-beta primer mix together with a sample-barcoded 5' primer, a second PCR was run for roughly 6 to 12 cycles. In TCRdb, the 5' RACE reads were re-called with MiXCR into one record per CDR3 protein. The sample lists around 1.5 million distinct CDR3 sequences, 42% occurring once. This receptor was identified in a young woman in good health. Material: blood.

The CDR3 here is CASTPHPYNEQFF. CDR3 coding DNA: TGTGCCAGCACTCCTCACCCCTACAATGAGCAGTTCTTC. This chain links TRBV7-2 with TRBJ2-1; D not certain. Looked up from germline, CDR1 is SGHTA and CDR2 is FQGNSA. The CDR3 consists of 13 residues. Trimming removed 7 bases from V and 2 bases from J, with 9 bases in between.